The rows below give T cell receptor beta chains drawn from one sample of a study of shared clonotypes between healthy human individuals. Clones were sequenced by immunoSEQ multiplex PCR, and TCRdb holds only the in-frame ones, with some missing. The sample carries under 700,000 clones, approximately 95% recorded once. The sequencing input was naive CD8+ T cells sorted from blood. The receptors were gathered from a woman in her twenties or thirties in good health. The CDR3 runs from the conserved cysteine through the conserved F or W. Fields, in order: V gene, J gene, D gene, clone size, CDR3 protein, CDR3 DNA. A D gene is named only where the DNA matches it firmly. Size is omitted from some rows. Given values are once, few, many or a class for expanded clones.

v_gene: TRBV5-6; j_gene: TRBJ1-1; d_gene: NA; abundance: NA; CDR3aa: CASSSDPGYIAFF; CDR3nt: TGTGCCAGCAGCTCGGACCCGGGTTATATAGCTTTCTTT
v_gene: TRBV6-5; j_gene: TRBJ2-7; d_gene: NA; abundance: NA; CDR3aa: CASSYSTGQRSYEQYF; CDR3nt: TGTGCCAGCAGTTACTCGACCGGGCAGAGATCCTACGAGCAGTACTTC
v_gene: TRBV13; j_gene: TRBJ2-3; d_gene: NA; abundance: NA; CDR3aa: CASSPASDTQYF; CDR3nt: TGTGCCAGCAGCCCAGCCTCGGATACGCAGTATTTT
v_gene: TRBV11-3; j_gene: TRBJ2-1; d_gene: NA; abundance: NA; CDR3aa: CASSPDQGGSSYNEQFF; CDR3nt: TGTGCCAGCAGCCCCGATCAAGGGGGTAGCTCCTACAATGAGCAGTTCTTC
v_gene: TRBV28; j_gene: TRBJ2-7; d_gene: NA; abundance: NA; CDR3aa: CASSLDGTYEQYF; CDR3nt: TGTGCCAGCAGTTTAGACGGGACCTACGAGCAGTACTTC
v_gene: TRBV18; j_gene: TRBJ2-1; d_gene: TRBD2; abundance: NA; CDR3aa: CASSPGTSGTHYNEQFF; CDR3nt: TGTGCCAGCTCGCCCGGGACTAGCGGGACCCACTACAATGAGCAGTTCTTC
v_gene: TRBV28; j_gene: TRBJ2-5; d_gene: NA; abundance: NA; CDR3aa: CASSLSIETQYF; CDR3nt: TGTGCCAGCAGTTTGTCTATAGAGACCCAGTACTTC
v_gene: TRBV28; j_gene: TRBJ1-1; d_gene: NA; abundance: NA; CDR3aa: CASKRDAYNEAFF; CDR3nt: TGTGCCAGCAAAAGGGACGCGTATAATGAAGCTTTCTTT
v_gene: TRBV20-1; j_gene: TRBJ2-7; d_gene: NA; abundance: NA; CDR3aa: CSAYSLGEQYF; CDR3nt: TGCAGTGCTTACTCGTTGGGGGAGCAGTACTTC
v_gene: TRBV7-9; j_gene: TRBJ1-1; d_gene: NA; abundance: NA; CDR3aa: CASSSNRIDEAFF; CDR3nt: TGTGCCAGCAGCTCCAACCGTATCGATGAAGCTTTCTTT
v_gene: TRBV5-4; j_gene: TRBJ2-7; d_gene: NA; abundance: NA; CDR3aa: CASSPAGQTYEQYF; CDR3nt: TGTGCCAGCAGCCCGGCGGGACAAACCTACGAGCAGTACTTC
v_gene: TRBV5-5; j_gene: TRBJ2-5; d_gene: NA; abundance: NA; CDR3aa: CASSLDKSETQYF; CDR3nt: TGTGCCAGCAGCTTGGATAAGTCGGAGACCCAGTACTTC
v_gene: TRBV7-9; j_gene: TRBJ2-5; d_gene: TRBD1; abundance: NA; CDR3aa: CASSSRGLMTQYF; CDR3nt: TGTGCCAGCAGCTCCAGGGGGCTTATGACCCAGTACTTC
v_gene: TRBV6-5; j_gene: TRBJ2-1; d_gene: NA; abundance: NA; CDR3aa: CASIGGDEQFF; CDR3nt: TGTGCCAGCATTGGGGGAGATGAGCAGTTCTTC
v_gene: TRBV25-1; j_gene: TRBJ1-2; d_gene: TRBD1; abundance: NA; CDR3aa: CASSEYGGQGVDGYTF; CDR3nt: TGTGCCAGCAGTGAATATGGGGGACAGGGGGTTGATGGCTACACCTTC
v_gene: TRBV29-1; j_gene: TRBJ2-1; d_gene: NA; abundance: NA; CDR3aa: CSGDAYNEQFF; CDR3nt: TGCAGCGGGGACGCCTACAATGAGCAGTTCTTC
v_gene: TRBV14; j_gene: TRBJ1-2; d_gene: NA; abundance: NA; CDR3aa: CASSQLSGYGYTF; CDR3nt: TGTGCCAGCAGCCAACTATCAGGGTATGGCTACACCTTC
v_gene: TRBV15; j_gene: TRBJ2-5; d_gene: TRBD1; abundance: NA; CDR3aa: CATRTGGEDETQYF; CDR3nt: TGTGCCACCAGGACAGGGGGCGAGGATGAGACCCAGTACTTC
v_gene: TRBV27; j_gene: TRBJ2-2; d_gene: NA; abundance: NA; CDR3aa: CASSLYSGSNTGELFF; CDR3nt: TGTGCCAGCAGCCTCTATAGCGGATCGAACACCGGGGAGCTGTTTTTT
v_gene: TRBV27; j_gene: TRBJ2-7; d_gene: NA; abundance: NA; CDR3aa: CASSLYGSSYEQYF; CDR3nt: TGTGCCAGCAGTTTATACGGTAGCTCCTACGAGCAGTACTTC
v_gene: TRBV4-1; j_gene: TRBJ2-7; d_gene: NA; abundance: NA; CDR3aa: CASSQEAISGFYEQYF; CDR3nt: TGCGCCAGCAGCCAAGAGGCTATCTCGGGCTTTTACGAGCAGTACTTC
v_gene: TRBV4-1; j_gene: TRBJ1-2; d_gene: NA; abundance: NA; CDR3aa: CASSPPRAGFNYGYTF; CDR3nt: TGCGCCAGCAGCCCACCCAGAGCAGGATTTAACTATGGCTACACCTTC
v_gene: TRBV27; j_gene: TRBJ2-7; d_gene: NA; abundance: NA; CDR3aa: CASSQLWGEQYF; CDR3nt: TGTGCCAGCAGCCAACTGTGGGGCGAGCAGTACTTC
v_gene: TRBV27; j_gene: TRBJ2-7; d_gene: TRBD1; abundance: NA; CDR3aa: CASSLSTTGASYEQYF; CDR3nt: TGTGCCAGCAGTTTATCGACGACAGGGGCCTCCTACGAGCAGTACTTC
v_gene: TRBV5-6; j_gene: TRBJ2-3; d_gene: TRBD1; abundance: NA; CDR3aa: CASSTSLTGVSDTQYF; CDR3nt: TGTGCCAGCAGCACATCCCTGACAGGGGTCTCAGATACGCAGTATTTT
v_gene: TRBV9; j_gene: TRBJ1-5; d_gene: NA; abundance: NA; CDR3aa: CASSARVNQPQHF; CDR3nt: TGTGCCAGCAGCGCCCGGGTCAATCAGCCCCAGCATTTT
v_gene: TRBV19; j_gene: TRBJ2-3; d_gene: NA; abundance: NA; CDR3aa: CASSPDSRSVTDTQYF; CDR3nt: TGTGCCAGTAGTCCGGACAGTCGCTCAGTCACAGATACGCAGTATTTT
v_gene: TRBV7-6; j_gene: TRBJ2-7; d_gene: TRBD1; abundance: NA; CDR3aa: CASSLGTGASEQYF; CDR3nt: TGTGCCAGCAGCTTAGGGACAGGGGCGTCCGAGCAGTACTTC
v_gene: TRBV28; j_gene: TRBJ1-2; d_gene: NA; abundance: NA; CDR3aa: CASSLGGRRGYTF; CDR3nt: TGTGCCAGCAGTTTGGGAGGTAGGAGAGGCTACACCTTC
v_gene: TRBV30; j_gene: TRBJ2-7; d_gene: NA; abundance: NA; CDR3aa: CAWSVSAYEQYF; CDR3nt: TGTGCCTGGAGTGTTTCAGCCTACGAGCAGTACTTC
v_gene: TRBV27; j_gene: TRBJ2-7; d_gene: TRBD2; abundance: once; CDR3aa: CASSPLDLAGYEQYF; CDR3nt: TGTGCCAGCAGCCCGTTGGATCTAGCGGGGTACGAGCAGTACTTC
v_gene: TRBV5-4; j_gene: TRBJ2-7; d_gene: NA; abundance: few; CDR3aa: CASSKDGSEQYF; CDR3nt: TGTGCCAGCAGCAAGGACGGGAGCGAGCAGTACTTC
v_gene: TRBV6-1; j_gene: TRBJ1-1; d_gene: TRBD1; abundance: once; CDR3aa: CASSIDRGGSTEAFF; CDR3nt: TGTGCCAGCAGTATTGACAGGGGAGGTAGCACTGAAGCTTTCTTT
v_gene: TRBV6-4; j_gene: TRBJ1-1; d_gene: NA; abundance: NA; CDR3aa: CASLVEGYTEAFF; CDR3nt: TGTGCCAGCCTCGTGGAGGGGTACACTGAAGCTTTCTTT
v_gene: TRBV28; j_gene: TRBJ2-7; d_gene: NA; abundance: NA; CDR3aa: CASSALGPSWEQYF; CDR3nt: TGTGCCAGCAGTGCCCTTGGGCCCTCTTGGGAGCAGTACTTC
v_gene: TRBV28; j_gene: TRBJ2-7; d_gene: TRBD2; abundance: NA; CDR3aa: CASSPSGDSYEQYF; CDR3nt: TGTGCCAGCAGTCCAAGCGGGGACTCCTACGAGCAGTACTTC
v_gene: TRBV27; j_gene: TRBJ1-5; d_gene: NA; abundance: NA; CDR3aa: CASSIGGGNQPQHF; CDR3nt: TGTGCCAGCAGTATAGGAGGCGGCAATCAGCCCCAGCATTTT
v_gene: TRBV29-1; j_gene: TRBJ1-1; d_gene: NA; abundance: NA; CDR3aa: CSVRVEGSTEAFF; CDR3nt: TGCAGCGTTCGGGTCGAGGGGTCCACTGAAGCTTTCTTT
v_gene: TRBV5-6; j_gene: TRBJ2-7; d_gene: NA; abundance: once; CDR3aa: CASRPQGTHEQYF; CDR3nt: TGTGCCAGCAGGCCTCAGGGGACCCACGAGCAGTACTTC
v_gene: TRBV7-9; j_gene: TRBJ2-7; d_gene: TRBD1; abundance: once; CDR3aa: CASSSGDRATYF; CDR3nt: TGTGCCAGCAGCTCTGGGGACAGGGCCACCTACTTC
v_gene: TRBV28; j_gene: TRBJ2-7; d_gene: NA; abundance: NA; CDR3aa: CASSLLGYEQYF; CDR3nt: TGTGCCAGCAGTTTATTGGGTTACGAGCAGTACTTC
v_gene: TRBV28; j_gene: TRBJ2-1; d_gene: NA; abundance: NA; CDR3aa: CASNRDGEREQFF; CDR3nt: TGTGCCAGCAACCGGGACGGAGAACGTGAGCAGTTCTTC
v_gene: TRBV19; j_gene: TRBJ1-1; d_gene: NA; abundance: NA; CDR3aa: CASSNVITEAFF; CDR3nt: TGTGCCAGTAGTAACGTCATCACTGAAGCTTTCTTT
v_gene: TRBV27; j_gene: TRBJ2-7; d_gene: NA; abundance: NA; CDR3aa: CASSFASSYEQYF; CDR3nt: TGTGCCAGCAGTTTCGCAAGCTCCTACGAGCAGTACTTC
v_gene: TRBV13; j_gene: TRBJ1-1; d_gene: NA; abundance: few; CDR3aa: CASSLGHRGTEAFF; CDR3nt: TGTGCCAGCAGCTTAGGCCATCGGGGCACTGAAGCTTTCTTT
v_gene: TRBV7-9; j_gene: TRBJ2-5; d_gene: TRBD2; abundance: NA; CDR3aa: CASSGLADISQETQYF; CDR3nt: TGTGCCAGCAGCGGACTAGCGGACATTTCACAAGAGACCCAGTACTTC
v_gene: TRBV29-1; j_gene: TRBJ2-6; d_gene: TRBD1; abundance: NA; CDR3aa: CSVEVWDRDSGANVLTF; CDR3nt: TGCAGCGTTGAAGTTTGGGACAGGGACTCTGGGGCCAACGTCCTGACTTTC
v_gene: TRBV7-9; j_gene: TRBJ1-1; d_gene: NA; abundance: few; CDR3aa: CASSTIAWNTEAFF; CDR3nt: TGTGCCAGCAGCACAATCGCCTGGAACACTGAAGCTTTCTTT
v_gene: TRBV29-1; j_gene: TRBJ2-7; d_gene: TRBD2; abundance: NA; CDR3aa: CSVRLAGVYEQYF; CDR3nt: TGCAGCGTCCGACTAGCGGGAGTTTACGAGCAGTACTTC
v_gene: TRBV11-2; j_gene: TRBJ2-7; d_gene: NA; abundance: NA; CDR3aa: CASSLGQISYEQYF; CDR3nt: TGTGCCAGCAGCTTAGGACAGATCTCCTACGAGCAGTACTTC
v_gene: TRBV7-9; j_gene: TRBJ1-3; d_gene: NA; abundance: NA; CDR3aa: CASSLPRGRGAGNTIYF; CDR3nt: TGTGCCAGCAGCTTACCCCGAGGGAGGGGGGCTGGAAACACCATATATTTT
v_gene: TRBV11-2; j_gene: TRBJ1-1; d_gene: NA; abundance: NA; CDR3aa: CASSLLRGRLNTEAFF; CDR3nt: TGTGCCAGCAGCTTATTGCGTGGCCGACTGAACACTGAAGCTTTCTTT
v_gene: TRBV28; j_gene: TRBJ2-7; d_gene: NA; abundance: NA; CDR3aa: CASSLKGRSYEQYF; CDR3nt: TGTGCCAGCAGTTTGAAGGGACGGTCCTACGAGCAGTACTTC